The rows below give T cell receptor beta chains drawn from one sample of a study of PD-1 blockade in classical Hodgkin lymphoma. The table came from immunoSEQ multiplex PCR; TCRdb's copy has only in-frame clones and leaves some out. Of about 17,000 clones listed, roughly 80% are singletons. Sequencing was performed on peripheral blood mononuclear cells (PBMCs), taken before the second cycle of nivolumab. The receptors were gathered from a human donor with classical Hodgkin lymphoma. The CDR3 runs from the conserved cysteine through the conserved F or W.

j_call | v_call | cdr3_length | cdr3_aa
TRBJ1-1 | TRBV7-2 | 14 | CASSVTGGSPEAFF
TRBJ1-3 | TRBV27 | 15 | CASSLVGGSGNTIYF
TRBJ1-6 | TRBV4-3 | 14 | CASSPNTSPGPLHF
TRBJ2-1 | TRBV7-7 | 14 | CASTPGLASPEQFF
TRBJ1-1 | TRBV4-1 | 10 | CASSHPQAFF
TRBJ2-7 | TRBV4-1 | 16 | CASRARVGQGAYEQYF
TRBJ1-2 | TRBV28 | 15 | CASSSPPGANYGYTF
TRBJ2-7 | TRBV5-4 | 15 | CASSLGLAGSYEQYF
TRBJ2-7 | TRBV28 | 17 | CASSLWELAGGPGEQYF
TRBJ2-5 | TRBV7-2 | 14 | CASSIGGGQETQYF
TRBJ2-1 | TRBV7-2 | 15 | CASSSGTSSSNEQFF
TRBJ1-1 | TRBV14 | 13 | CASSGLSNTEAFF
TRBJ2-3 | TRBV12-5 | 13 | CASGLDVTDTQYF
TRBJ2-7 | TRBV7-2 | 15 | CASALPLTGPYEQYF
TRBJ2-3 | TRBV7-6 | 20 | CASSLYHPGLAGGLTDTQYF
TRBJ2-5 | TRBV5-6 | 14 | CASGRWGGQGTQYF
TRBJ2-7 | TRBV6-5 | 15 | CASSHTSGDSYEQYF
TRBJ2-6 | TRBV27 | 13 | CASSLSGANVLTF
TRBJ1-1 | TRBV18 | 14 | CASSPTNRAAGAFF
TRBJ2-7 | TRBV6-5 | 11 | CAGRFRDEQYF
TRBJ1-3 | TRBV19 | 16 | CASSLPPGTAGNTIYF
TRBJ2-1 | TRBV7-2 | 14 | CASSEGFNYNEQFF
TRBJ2-2 | TRBV5-1 | 13 | CASRGQLTGELFF
TRBJ2-1 | TRBV5-1 | 16 | CASSPLAGNPHNEQFF
TRBJ2-5 | TRBV7-7 | 16 | CASSVSGTGGRETQYF
TRBJ2-2 | TRBV11-3 | 11 | CASAGTGELFF
TRBJ2-7 | TRBV27 | 16 | CASSLFHPSRGYEQYF
TRBJ1-1 | TRBV7-6 | 15 | CASSLLGRGDTEAFF
TRBJ2-7 | TRBV6-5 | 14 | CASRTRDRGTEQYF
TRBJ2-2 | TRBV19 | 13 | CASSTTRTGELFF
TRBJ2-3 | TRBV7-3 | 15 | CASGTGGPTADTQYF
TRBJ1-4 | TRBV9 | 13 | CASSVLPREKLFF
TRBJ1-6 | TRBV9 | 16 | CASSVEGSSYNSPLHF
TRBJ2-2 | TRBV6-1 | 14 | CASGEGPDVGELFF
TRBJ1-6 | TRBV28 | 15 | CASSLTEQIFSPLHF
TRBJ1-4 | TRBV18 | 18 | CASSPPGSGRVGGEKLFF
TRBJ2-1 | TRBV2 | 15 | CASSEDRGPRGEQFF
TRBJ1-4 | TRBV4-1 | 16 | CASSQDPGQSNEKLFF
TRBJ1-2 | TRBV6-1 | 15 | CASTTGTGGIYGYTF
TRBJ2-7 | TRBV6-6 | 12 | CASSSGTYEQYF
TRBJ2-1 | TRBV6-5 | 13 | CASSYKLRNEQFF
TRBJ2-5 | TRBV7-3 | 15 | CASTISGGPLETQYF
TRBJ2-7 | TRBV5-6 | 15 | CASSQNNGPSHEQYF
TRBJ2-5 | TRBV7-2 | 15 | CASSQGGLFQETQYF
TRBJ2-2 | TRBV19 | 16 | CASSGVGPMNTGELFF
TRBJ1-4 | TRBV10-3 | 12 | CAIGTSNEKLFF
TRBJ1-1 | TRBV7-9 | 13 | CASSLEQGLGAFF
TRBJ2-5 | TRBV5-1 | 12 | CASSSEGETQYF
TRBJ2-2 | TRBV7-3 | 18 | CASSQLAPGQGGPGELFF